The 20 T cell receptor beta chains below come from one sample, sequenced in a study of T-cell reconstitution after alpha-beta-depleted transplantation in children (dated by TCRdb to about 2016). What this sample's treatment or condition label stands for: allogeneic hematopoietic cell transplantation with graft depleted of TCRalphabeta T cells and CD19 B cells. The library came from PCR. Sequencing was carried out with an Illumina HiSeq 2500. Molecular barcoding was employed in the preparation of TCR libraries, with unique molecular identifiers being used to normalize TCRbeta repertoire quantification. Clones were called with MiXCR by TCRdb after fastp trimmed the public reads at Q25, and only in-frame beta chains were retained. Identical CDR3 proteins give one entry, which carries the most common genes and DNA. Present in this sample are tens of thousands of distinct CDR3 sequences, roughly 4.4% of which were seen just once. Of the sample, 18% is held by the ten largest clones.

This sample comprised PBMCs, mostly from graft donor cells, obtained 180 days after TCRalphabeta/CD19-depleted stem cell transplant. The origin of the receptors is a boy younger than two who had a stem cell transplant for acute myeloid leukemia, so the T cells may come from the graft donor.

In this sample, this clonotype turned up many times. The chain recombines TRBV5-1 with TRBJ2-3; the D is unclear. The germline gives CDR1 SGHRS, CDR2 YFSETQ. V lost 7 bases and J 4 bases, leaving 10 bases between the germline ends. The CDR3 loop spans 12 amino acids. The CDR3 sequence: CASARLADTQYF. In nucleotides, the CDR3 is TGCGCCAGCGCGAGATTGGCAGATACGCAGTATTTT.

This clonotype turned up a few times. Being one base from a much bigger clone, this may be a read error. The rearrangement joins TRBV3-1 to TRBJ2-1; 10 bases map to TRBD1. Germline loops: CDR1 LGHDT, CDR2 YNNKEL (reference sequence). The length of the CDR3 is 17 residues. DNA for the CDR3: TGTGCCTGCAGCCAAGGGCCTCGACAGGGGGCGCGGAATGAGCAGTTCTTC. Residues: CACSQGPRQGARNEQFF.

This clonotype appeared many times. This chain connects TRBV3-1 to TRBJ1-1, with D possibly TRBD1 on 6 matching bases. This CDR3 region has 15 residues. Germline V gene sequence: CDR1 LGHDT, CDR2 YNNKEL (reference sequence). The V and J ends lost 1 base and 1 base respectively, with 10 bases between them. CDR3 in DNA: TGTGCCAGCAGCCAAGCCGACAGGCCGAACACTGAAGCTTTCTTT. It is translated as CASSQADRPNTEAFF.

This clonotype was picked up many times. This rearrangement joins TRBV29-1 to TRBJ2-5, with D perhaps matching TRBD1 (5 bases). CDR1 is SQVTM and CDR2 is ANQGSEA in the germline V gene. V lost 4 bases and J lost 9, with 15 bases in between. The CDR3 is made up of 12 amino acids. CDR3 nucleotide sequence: TGCAGCGTTGTAGGTCAGGGTGATGCCCAGTACTTC. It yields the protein CSVVGQGDAQYF.

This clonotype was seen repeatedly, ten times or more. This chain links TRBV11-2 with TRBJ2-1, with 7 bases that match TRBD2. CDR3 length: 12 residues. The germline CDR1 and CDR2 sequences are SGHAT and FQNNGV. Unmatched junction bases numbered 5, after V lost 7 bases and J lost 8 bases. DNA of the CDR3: TGTGCCAGCAACCGGGAGGAGGATGAGCAGTTCTTC. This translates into CASNREEDEQFF.

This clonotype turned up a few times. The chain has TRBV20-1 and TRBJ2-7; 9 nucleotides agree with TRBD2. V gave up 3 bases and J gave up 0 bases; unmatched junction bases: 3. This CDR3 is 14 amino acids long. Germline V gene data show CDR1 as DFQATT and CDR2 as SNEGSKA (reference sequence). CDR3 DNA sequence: TGCAGTGCTAGGGCGGGGGGGCCCTCCTACGAGCAGTACGTC. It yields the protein CSARAGGPSYEQYV.

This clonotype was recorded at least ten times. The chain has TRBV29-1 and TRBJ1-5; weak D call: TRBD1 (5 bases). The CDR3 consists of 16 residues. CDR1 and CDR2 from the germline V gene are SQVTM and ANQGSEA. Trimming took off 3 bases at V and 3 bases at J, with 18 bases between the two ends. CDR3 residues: CSVERGVGTSNQPQHF. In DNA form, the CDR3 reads TGCAGCGTTGAGAGGGGAGTGGGGACTTCCAATCAGCCCCAGCATTTT.

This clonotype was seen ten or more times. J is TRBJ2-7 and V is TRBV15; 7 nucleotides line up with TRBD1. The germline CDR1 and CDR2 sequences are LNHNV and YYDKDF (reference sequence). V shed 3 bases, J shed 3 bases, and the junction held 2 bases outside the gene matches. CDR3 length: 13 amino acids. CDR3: CATSRDRFYEQYV. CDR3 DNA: TGTGCCACCAGCAGGGACAGGTTCTACGAGCAGTACGTC.

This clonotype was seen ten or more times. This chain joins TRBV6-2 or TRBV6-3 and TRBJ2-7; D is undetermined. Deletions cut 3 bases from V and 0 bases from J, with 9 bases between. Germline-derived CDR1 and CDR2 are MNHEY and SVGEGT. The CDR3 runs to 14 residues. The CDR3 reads CASSYQRSSYEQYF. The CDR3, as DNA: TGTGCCAGCAGTTATCAGAGGAGCTCCTACGAGCAGTACTTC.

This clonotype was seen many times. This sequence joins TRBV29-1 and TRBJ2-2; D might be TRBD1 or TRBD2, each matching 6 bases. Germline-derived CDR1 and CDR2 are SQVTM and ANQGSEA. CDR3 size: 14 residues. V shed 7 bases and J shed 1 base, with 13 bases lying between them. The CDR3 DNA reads TGCAGCGCCACCGGGGGCTTGAACACCGGGGAGCTGTTTTTT. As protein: CSATGGLNTGELFF.

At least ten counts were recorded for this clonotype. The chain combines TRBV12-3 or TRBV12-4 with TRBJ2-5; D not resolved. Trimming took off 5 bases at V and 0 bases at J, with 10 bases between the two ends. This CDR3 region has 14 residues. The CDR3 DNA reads TGTGCCAGCAGTGACACCTTACACCAAGAGACCCAGTACTTC. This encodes CASSDTLHQETQYF.

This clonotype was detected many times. CDR3 sequence reads: CASSYSMAGELFF. CDR3 bases: TGTGCCAGCAGTTACTCGATGGCAGGGGAGCTGTTTTTT. The chain links TRBV6-5 to TRBJ2-2; D gene uncertain. This CDR3 has 13 amino acids. V was pared by 0 bases and J by 8 bases, with 7 bases between. Per germline, CDR1 MNHEY and CDR2 SVGAGI.

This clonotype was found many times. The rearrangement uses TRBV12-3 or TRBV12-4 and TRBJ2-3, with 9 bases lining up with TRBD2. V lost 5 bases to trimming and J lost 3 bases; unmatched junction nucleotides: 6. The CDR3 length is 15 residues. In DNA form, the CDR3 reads TGTGCCAGCAGTCAACCGGGACTAGCAACAGATACGCAGTATTTT. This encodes CASSQPGLATDTQYF.

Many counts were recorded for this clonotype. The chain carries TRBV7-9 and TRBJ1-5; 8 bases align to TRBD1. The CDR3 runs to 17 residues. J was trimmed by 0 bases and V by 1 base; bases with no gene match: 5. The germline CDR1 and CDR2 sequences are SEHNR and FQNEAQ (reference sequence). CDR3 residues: CASSLVSGTGSNQPQHF. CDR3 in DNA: TGTGCCAGCAGCTTAGTATCCGGGACAGGTAGCAATCAGCCCCAGCATTTT.

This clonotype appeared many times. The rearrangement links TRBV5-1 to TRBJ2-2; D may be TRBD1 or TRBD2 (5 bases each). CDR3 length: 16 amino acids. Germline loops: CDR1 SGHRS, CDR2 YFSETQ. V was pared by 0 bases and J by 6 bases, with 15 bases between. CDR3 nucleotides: TGCGCCAGCAGCTTGGTTTGGACACCCGGGGCCGGGGAGCTGTTTTTT. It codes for CASSLVWTPGAGELFF.

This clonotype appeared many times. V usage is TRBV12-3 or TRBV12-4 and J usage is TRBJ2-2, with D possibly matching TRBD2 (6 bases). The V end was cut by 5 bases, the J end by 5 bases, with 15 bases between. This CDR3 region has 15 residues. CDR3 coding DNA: TGTGCCAGCAGTCCCAGAGCGGGTTGGACCGGGGAGCTGTTTTTT. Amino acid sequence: CASSPRAGWTGELFF.

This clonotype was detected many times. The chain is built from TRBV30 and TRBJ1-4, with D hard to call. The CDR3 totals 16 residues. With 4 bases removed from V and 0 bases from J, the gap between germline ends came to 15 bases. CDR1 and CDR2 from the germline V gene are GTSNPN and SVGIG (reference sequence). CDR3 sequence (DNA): TGTGCCTGGACCAAGCGGAGGCTAGCAACTAATGAAAAACTGTTTTTT. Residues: CAWTKRRLATNEKLFF.

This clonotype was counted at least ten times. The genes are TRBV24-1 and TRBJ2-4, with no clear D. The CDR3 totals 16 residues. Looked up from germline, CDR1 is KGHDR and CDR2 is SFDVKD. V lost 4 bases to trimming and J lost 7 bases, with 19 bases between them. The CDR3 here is CATSDPTAKNGNIQYF. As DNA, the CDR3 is TGTGCCACCAGTGACCCCACGGCCAAAAACGGGAACATTCAGTACTTC.

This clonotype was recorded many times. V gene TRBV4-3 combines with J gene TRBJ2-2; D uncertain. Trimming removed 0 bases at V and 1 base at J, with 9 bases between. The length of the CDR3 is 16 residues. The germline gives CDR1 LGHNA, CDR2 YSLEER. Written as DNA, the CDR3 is TGCGCCAGCAGCCAAGATGGCCAGGTGAACACCGGGGAGCTGTTTTTT. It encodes CASSQDGQVNTGELFF.

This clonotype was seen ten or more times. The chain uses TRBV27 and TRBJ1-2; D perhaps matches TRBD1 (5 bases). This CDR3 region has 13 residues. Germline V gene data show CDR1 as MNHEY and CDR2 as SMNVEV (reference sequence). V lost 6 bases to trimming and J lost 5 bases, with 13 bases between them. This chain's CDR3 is CASRVQVGYGYTF. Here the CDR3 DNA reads TGTGCCAGCAGGGTACAGGTGGGGTATGGCTACACCTTC.